The 10 T cell receptor beta chains listed next were all sequenced from one sample in a study of persistence of HIV-infected CD4 T cells. Overlapping HIV-1 Gag 15-mer peptides at around 1 ug per peptide per mL were used. Sorting of responding CD4+ T cells relied on upregulated CD40 ligand together with CD69. No antigen is known for these receptors. The immunoSEQ assay was version 4, run in survey mode. The repertoire was sequenced with immunoSEQ multiplex PCR; TCRdb's copy has only in-frame clones and lacks some. The sample contains around 9,900 clones, roughly 84% of which appear only once. Specimen: CD4+ T cells sorted from PBMCs after approximately 19-hour stimulation, collected from a patient who received antiretroviral therapy. The receptor source for this set is an adult woman with HIV who was CMV-seropositive.

V usage is TRBV6-5 and J usage is TRBJ1-2; no definite D call. The CDR3 is made up of 14 amino acids. The germline CDR1 and CDR2 sequences are MNHEY and SVGAGI. The V and J ends lost 0 bases and 4 bases respectively, with 9 bases between them. CDR3 DNA sequence: TGTGCCAGCAGTTACTCGTTCCAGGCCTATGGCTACACCTTC. This gives the protein CASSYSFQAYGYTF.

This clone is a singleton in its sample. This sequence joins TRBV5-1 and TRBJ1-2, with 12 bases that match TRBD1. The trim removed 4 bases at V and 1 base at J, leaving 11 bases unmatched. The germline CDR1 and CDR2 sequences are SGHRS and YFSETQ. This CDR3 has 18 residues. CDR3 protein: CASSQTWDRGRSNYGYTF. CDR3 DNA: TGCGCCAGCAGCCAAACTTGGGACAGGGGGCGCAGTAACTATGGCTACACCTTC.

The V gene is TRBV30, the J gene TRBJ1-2; no clear D. The length of the CDR3 is 12 residues. Germline CDR1 GTSNPN, CDR2 SVGIG (reference sequence). V lost 5 bases and J lost 6, with 13 bases in between. CDR3 bases: TGTGCCTGGCATCGGGAGACGGATGGCTACACCTTC. It is translated as CAWHRETDGYTF.

The chain employs TRBV3-1 (or the pseudogene TRBV3-2) and TRBJ1-2, with 12 bases fitting TRBD1. The CDR3 runs to 17 residues. V dropped 0 bases and J dropped 5; count of bases not matched to a gene: 7. The germline V gene has CDR1 LGHDT and CDR2 YNNKEL (reference sequence). The CDR3 nucleotides are TGTGCCAGCAGCCAAGATGGGACAGGGGGCGTAAGGTATGGCTACACCTTC. Translated, it gives CASSQDGTGGVRYGYTF.

Here the CDR3 reads CASSPLDLNSPNTEAFF. CDR3 sequence (DNA): TGTGCCAGCAGCCCCCTGGACCTAAACTCCCCTAACACTGAAGCTTTCTTT. This sequence joins TRBV9 and TRBJ1-1; D call uncertain. The CDR3 contains 17 residues. Trimming shortened V by 4 bases and J by 2 bases, and 21 bases separated the two germline ends. Germline assignment: CDR1 SGDLS and CDR2 YYNGEE.

The V and J genes are TRBV6-1 and TRBJ1-2; no clear D. There are 14 residues in the CDR3. V was pared by 2 bases and J by 0 bases, with 7 bases between. The germline V gene encodes CDR1 MNHNS and CDR2 SASEGT. The CDR3 region is CASSEHHTNYGYTF. The CDR3, as DNA: TGTGCCAGCAGTGAACACCATACTAACTATGGCTACACCTTC.

The chain employs TRBV13 and TRBJ2-6; 7 bases align to TRBD1. This CDR3 region has 16 residues. Germline values: CDR1 PRHDT, CDR2 FYEKMQ (reference sequence). V was pared by 9 bases and J by 4 bases, with 12 bases of the junction left unmatched. The CDR3 here is CASRQGAREGANVLTF. The CDR3 DNA reads TGTGCCAGTCGACAGGGCGCTCGGGAAGGGGCCAACGTCCTGACTTTC.

The genes are TRBV5-1 and TRBJ1-1; no firm D call. V lost 5 bases, J lost 6 bases, and 14 bases lay in between. This CDR3 comprises 13 residues. Germline V CDR1 and CDR2: SGHRS, YFSETQ. The CDR3 region has the DNA TGCGCCAGCAGTCTTGGGCCCCCCGCTGAAGCTTTCTTT. It yields the protein CASSLGPPAEAFF.

V usage is TRBV24-1 and J usage is TRBJ2-2, with D uncertain. The CDR3 is 17 residues long. Per germline, CDR1 KGHDR and CDR2 SFDVKD. V was pared by 3 bases and J by 0 bases, with 13 bases between. CDR3: CATSDITWGSNTGELFF. The CDR3 bases are TGTGCCACCAGTGATATTACATGGGGATCGAACACCGGGGAGCTGTTTTTT.

The J gene is TRBJ1-6, the V gene TRBV5-1; TRBD1 aligns across 9 bases. This CDR3 comprises 14 residues. After removal of 0 bases from V and 15 bases from J, the junction contained 7 bases not matched to a gene. Germline CDR1 is SGHRS and CDR2 is YFSETQ. The CDR3 spells CASSLGGQGRGLHF. CDR3 nucleotide sequence: TGCGCCAGCAGCTTGGGGGGACAGGGAAGGGGCCTCCACTTT.